The rows below give T cell receptor beta chains drawn from one sample of a study of CD8 T cells in ankylosing spondylitis. MiXCR, run by TCRdb on the 5' RACE reads, gives a single entry per CDR3 protein. The data show around 280,000 distinct CDR3 sequences, 15% to 20% seen once. Material: blood, either unsorted or a sorted T cell fraction (not recorded which). The receptor source for this set is a male donor with ankylosing spondylitis or in good health (not recorded which). The CDR3 runs from the conserved cysteine through the conserved F or W. The D gene is left open where the match is weak. The listing skips clone size in some rows; elsewhere it reads once, few, many or a size class.

>TRBV7-3|TRBJ2-2|NA|TRBD1
TGTGCCAGCAGCTTACGACAGGGTGACGCCGGGGAGCTGTTTTTT
CASSLRQGDAGELFF
>TRBV20-1|TRBJ2-1|many|TRBD2
TGCAGTGCTACGGGACTAGACGCCTACAATGAGCAGTTCTTC
CSATGLDAYNEQFF
>TRBV28|TRBJ2-1|NA|NA
TGTGCCAGCACCGCGTTGTACAATGAGCAGTTCTTC
CASTALYNEQFF
>TRBV7-6|TRBJ2-5|NA|NA
TGTGTCAGCAGCTTAGGGCTGGATGTGGAGACCCAGTACTTC
CVSSLGLDVETQYF
>TRBV24-1|TRBJ2-1|NA|TRBD2
TGTGCCACCAGTGACGCCGGGACTAGCGGGAACAATGAGCAGTTCTTC
CATSDAGTSGNNEQFF
>TRBV28|TRBJ1-5|few|NA
TGTGCCAGCCATGGGGTTAATCAGCCCCAGCATTTT
CASHGVNQPQHF
>TRBV6-5|TRBJ2-2|many|NA
TGTGCCAGCAGTTACTTGACAGATACGAACACCGGGGAGCTGTTTTTT
CASSYLTDTNTGELFF
>TRBV20-1|TRBJ2-1|NA|NA
TGCAGTGCTAGTAAAGCGGGCTCCTACAATGAGCAGTTCTTC
CSASKAGSYNEQFF
>TRBV7-9|TRBJ1-6|few|TRBD1
TGTGCCAGCCAGACAGGGAATTCACCCCTCCACTTT
CASQTGNSPLHF
>TRBV29-1|TRBJ2-3|few|TRBD2
TGCAGCGTTCGCGGGAGGAGCACAGATACGCAGTATTTT
CSVRGRSTDTQYF
>TRBV20-1|TRBJ1-2|NA|NA
TGCAGTGCTAGAGATCCAGGCCCCGGCGGGATCACCGGCTACACCTTC
CSARDPGPGGITGYTF
>TRBV9|TRBJ2-1|NA|TRBD2
TGTGCCAGCAGCGTAGAACCGGGACTAGCGGGCAATGAGCAGTTCTTC
CASSVEPGLAGNEQFF
>TRBV5-1|TRBJ2-1|few|TRBD2
TGCGCCAGCAGCTTGGTTGGCGGGAGGATATACAATGAGCAGTTCTTC
CASSLVGGRIYNEQFF
>TRBV20-1|TRBJ1-5|NA|NA
TGCAGTGCTATGACAGAGACGAGTATAAATCAGCCCCAGCATTTT
CSAMTETSINQPQHF
>TRBV5-6|TRBJ2-2|few|NA
TGTGCCAGCAGACTCCGGGGCGGGGAGCTGTTTTTT
CASRLRGGELFF
>TRBV13|TRBJ2-1|few|TRBD1
TGTGCCAGCAGCCAAGACAGGGGAATGAACGCGGAGCAGTTCTTC
CASSQDRGMNAEQFF
>TRBV9|TRBJ2-3|few|NA
TGTGCCAGCAGCGTAATGGACACAGATACGCAGTATTTT
CASSVMDTDTQYF
>TRBV24-1|TRBJ2-5|few|TRBD1
TGTGCCACCAGTGATCCCGGGACAGAAGAGACCCAGTACTTC
CATSDPGTEETQYF
>TRBV5-1|TRBJ1-2|NA|NA
TGCGCCAGCAGCTTTAACGAGTACTATGGCTACACCTTC
CASSFNEYYGYTF
>TRBV3-1|TRBJ1-1|few|TRBD1
TGTGCCAGCAGCCGGGACAGTCAAACTGAAGCTTTCTTT
CASSRDSQTEAFF
>TRBV7-3|TRBJ1-5|few|NA
TGTGCCAGCAGCTTAACCTTTGGGGGGGATCAGCCCCAGCATTTT
CASSLTFGGDQPQHF
>TRBV29-1|TRBJ2-1|NA|TRBD2
TGCAGCGTTTCTAAAAGTAGCGGGGGGACCTACAATGAGCAGTTCTTC
CSVSKSSGGTYNEQFF
>TRBV2|TRBJ2-4|NA|TRBD2
TGTGCCAGCAGACTCTTGGGCGGGGGGCCAGTCGACATTCAGTACTTC
CASRLLGGGPVDIQYF
>TRBV12-3/TRBV12-4|TRBJ1-3|NA|NA
TGTGCCAGCAGTTCCCCCGGGACACTCGGAAACACCATATATTTT
CASSSPGTLGNTIYF
>TRBV5-1|TRBJ1-5|few|NA
TGCGCCAGCAGCAGTATACCGCGTGGGCCCCAGCATTTT
CASSSIPRGPQHF
>TRBV7-6|TRBJ1-3|few|TRBD1
TGTGCCAGCAGCCATCCCGTAAGGGACAGGGACACCATATATTTT
CASSHPVRDRDTIYF
>TRBV20-1|TRBJ2-3|many|NA
TGCAGTGCTCGACTTATATCTAGCACAGATACGCAGTATTTT
CSARLISSTDTQYF
>TRBV20-1|TRBJ1-2|NA|TRBD1
TGCAGTGCTACGACAGGGTCTAACTATGGCTACACCTTC
CSATTGSNYGYTF
>TRBV12-3/TRBV12-4|TRBJ2-6|NA|NA
TGTGCCAGCAGTATATTACCAACTGGGGCCAACGTCCTGACTTTC
CASSILPTGANVLTF
>TRBV10-3|TRBJ2-3|few|NA
TGTGCCATCAGTGAGTCCATGGGGGGACGCACAGATACGCAGTATTTT
CAISESMGGRTDTQYF
>TRBV12-3/TRBV12-4|TRBJ1-5|few|NA
TGTGCCAGCAGTTTATGGGGGGCCGTAGAGCCCCAGCATTTT
CASSLWGAVEPQHF
>TRBV5-5|TRBJ1-2|few|NA
TGTGCCAGCAGCTTGAGGTCAGGGAATGGCTACACCTTC
CASSLRSGNGYTF
>TRBV4-2|TRBJ1-4|few|NA
TGTGCCAGCAGCCTGCGGGACGGTGAAAATGAAAAACTGTTTTTT
CASSLRDGENEKLFF
>TRBV29-1|TRBJ2-2|few|NA
TGCAGCGTCACGTCCCCGAGAGGGGAGCTGTTTTTT
CSVTSPRGELFF
>TRBV12-3/TRBV12-4|TRBJ2-2|few|NA
TGTGCCAGCAGTTTGAGGGGCGACACCGGGGAGCTGTTTTTT
CASSLRGDTGELFF
>TRBV25-1|TRBJ2-3|NA|TRBD2
TGTGCCAGCAGTGAATGGCGGGGGGATACGCAGTATTTT
CASSEWRGDTQYF
>TRBV20-1|TRBJ2-5|NA|TRBD2
TGCAGTGCTAGAGTTGGGACTAGCGGGGGAGAGACCCAGTACTTC
CSARVGTSGGETQYF
>TRBV3-1|TRBJ1-5|NA|NA
TGTGCCAGCAGCCAAGTTTGGGAACACTATAGCAATCAGCCCCAGCATTTT
CASSQVWEHYSNQPQHF
>TRBV7-9|TRBJ1-4|NA|TRBD1
TGTGCCAGCAGCACTCGACAGGGTGCTAATGAAAAACTGTTTTTT
CASSTRQGANEKLFF
>TRBV20-1|TRBJ2-2|NA|NA
TGCAGTGCTACAGACCTGATATCGAACACCGGGGAGCTGTTTTTT
CSATDLISNTGELFF
>TRBV20-1|TRBJ2-1|few|TRBD1
TGCAGTGCCAGACCACAGGGGGCCTACAATGAGCAGTTCTTC
CSARPQGAYNEQFF
>TRBV6-6|TRBJ2-3|NA|NA
TGTGCCAGCAGTCCTCGACAGCCAGATACGCAGTATTTT
CASSPRQPDTQYF
>TRBV20-1|TRBJ1-4|NA|TRBD1
TGCAGTGCCCAGACAGGGGCGGATCAAAAACTGTTTTTT
CSAQTGADQKLFF
>TRBV13|TRBJ2-1|few|NA
TGTGCCAGCAGCTTAGGGGTGGGGGACGATGAGCAGTTCTTC
CASSLGVGDDEQFF
>TRBV5-1|TRBJ1-1|many|NA
TGCGCCAGCAGCCAAAGACAGGCAAACACTGAAGCTTTCTTT
CASSQRQANTEAFF
>TRBV12-3/TRBV12-4|TRBJ2-3|few|NA
TGTGCCAGCAGCTACACCGGTAGCGCAGATACGCAGTATTTT
CASSYTGSADTQYF
>TRBV5-1|TRBJ1-1|few|NA
TGCGCCAGCAGGGCGGACAGCCCTGAAGCTTTCTTT
CASRADSPEAFF
>TRBV24-1|TRBJ2-1|NA|TRBD2
TGTGCCACCAGTGAGGGGGGGAACTCCTACAATGAGCAGTTCTTC
CATSEGGNSYNEQFF
>TRBV2|TRBJ1-1|few|TRBD1
TGTGCCAGCAGTGAAGCCCGACAGGGGGCGAGGGCTTTCTTT
CASSEARQGARAFF
>TRBV7-2|TRBJ2-2|NA|TRBD2
TGTGCCAGCAGCCAAGGGACTAGCGGGTTTTACACCGGGGAGCTGTTTTTT
CASSQGTSGFYTGELFF
>TRBV20-1|TRBJ1-5|NA|TRBD1
TGCAGTGCTGCAGCCCCCCGGACAGGGGTTCAGCCCCAGCATTTT
CSAAAPRTGVQPQHF
>TRBV24-1|TRBJ2-2|NA|NA
TGTGCCACCACCAACAGGGATTCCGGGGAGCTGTTTTTT
CATTNRDSGELFF
>TRBV3-1|TRBJ2-1|NA|NA
TGTGCCAGCAGCCATCCCCATGGGACTGAGCAGTTCTTC
CASSHPHGTEQFF